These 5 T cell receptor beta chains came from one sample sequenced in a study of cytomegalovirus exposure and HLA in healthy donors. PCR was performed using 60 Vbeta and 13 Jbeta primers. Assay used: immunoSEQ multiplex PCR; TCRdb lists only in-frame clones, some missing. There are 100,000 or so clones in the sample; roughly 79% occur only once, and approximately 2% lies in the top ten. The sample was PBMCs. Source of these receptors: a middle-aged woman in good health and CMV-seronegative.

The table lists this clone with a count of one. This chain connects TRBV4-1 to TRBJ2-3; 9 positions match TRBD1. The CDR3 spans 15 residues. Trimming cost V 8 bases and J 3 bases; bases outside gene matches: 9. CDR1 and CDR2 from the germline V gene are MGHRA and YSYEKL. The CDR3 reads CASSKQGASTDTQYF. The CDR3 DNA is TGCGCCAGCTCTAAACAGGGGGCGAGTACAGATACGCAGTATTTT.

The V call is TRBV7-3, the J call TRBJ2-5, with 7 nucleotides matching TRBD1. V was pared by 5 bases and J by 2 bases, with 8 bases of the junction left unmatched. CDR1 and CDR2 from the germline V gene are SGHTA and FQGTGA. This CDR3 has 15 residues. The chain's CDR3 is CASSPQGYPQETQYF. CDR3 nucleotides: TGTGCCAGCAGCCCACAGGGGTACCCACAAGAGACCCAGTACTTC.

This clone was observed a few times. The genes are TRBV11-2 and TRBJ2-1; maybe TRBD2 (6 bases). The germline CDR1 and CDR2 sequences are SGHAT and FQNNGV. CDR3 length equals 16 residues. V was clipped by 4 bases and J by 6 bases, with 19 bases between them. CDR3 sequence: CASSSSRDSFPNEQFF. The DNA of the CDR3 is TGTGCCAGCAGCTCCTCTAGGGACTCCTTCCCCAATGAGCAGTTCTTC.

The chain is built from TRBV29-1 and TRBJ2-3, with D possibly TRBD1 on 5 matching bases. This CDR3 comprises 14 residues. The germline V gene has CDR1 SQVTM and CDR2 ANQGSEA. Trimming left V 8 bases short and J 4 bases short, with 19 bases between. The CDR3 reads CSTLQGMGPDTQYF. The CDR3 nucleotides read TGCAGCACACTCCAGGGTATGGGGCCAGATACGCAGTATTTT.

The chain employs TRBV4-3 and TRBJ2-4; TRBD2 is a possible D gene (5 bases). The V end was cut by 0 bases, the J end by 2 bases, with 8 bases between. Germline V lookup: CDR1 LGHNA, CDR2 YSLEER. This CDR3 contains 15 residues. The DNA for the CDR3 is TGCGCCAGCAGCCAAGAGAGGGAAACCAAAAACATTCAGTACTTC. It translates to CASSQERETKNIQYF.